This T cell receptor (beta chain) was identified during a study of T-cell reconstitution after alpha-beta-depleted transplantation in children. A TCRbeta library incorporating unique molecular identifiers was prepared. A single record per CDR3 protein comes from TCRdb applying MiXCR to the PCR reads. The sample carries a few hundred thousand distinct CDR3 sequences, 25% to 30% recorded once. General study results and limits: There were reportedly several hundred expanded graft clones from which alpha-beta T cells came about two months after transplant. Hyperexpanded clones declined; after one year, newly produced T cells mostly supplied diversity. At day 60, the high TCRbeta diversity found in some patients originated from recipient T cells and thymic progenitors that had survived.

A word on this clonotype: Its cognate antigen is unknown.

The CDR3 covers 14 residues. The germline V gene has CDR1 SGHRS and CDR2 YFSETQ. V lost 2 bases to trimming and J lost 3 bases, with 10 bases between them. This TCR derives from a boy in the first two years of life with Wiskott-Aldrich syndrome, due to receive a stem cell transplant. Sequenced material: PBMCs, taken before TCRalphabeta/CD19-depleted stem cell transplant. V gene TRBV5-1 combines with J gene TRBJ2-3; D is ambiguous. The chain's CDR3 is CASSFVVSTDTQYF. The CDR3 DNA follows: TGCGCCAGCAGCTTCGTAGTCTCAACAGATACGCAGTATTTT. Together with reference TRBV5-1 and TRBJ2-3, the CDR3 gives the full variable domain: KAGVTQTPRYLIKTRGQQVTLSCSPISGHRSVSWYQQTPGQGLQFLFEYFSETQRNKGNFPGRFSGRQFSNSRSEMNVSTLELGDSALYLCASSFVVSTDTQYFGPGTRLTVL.